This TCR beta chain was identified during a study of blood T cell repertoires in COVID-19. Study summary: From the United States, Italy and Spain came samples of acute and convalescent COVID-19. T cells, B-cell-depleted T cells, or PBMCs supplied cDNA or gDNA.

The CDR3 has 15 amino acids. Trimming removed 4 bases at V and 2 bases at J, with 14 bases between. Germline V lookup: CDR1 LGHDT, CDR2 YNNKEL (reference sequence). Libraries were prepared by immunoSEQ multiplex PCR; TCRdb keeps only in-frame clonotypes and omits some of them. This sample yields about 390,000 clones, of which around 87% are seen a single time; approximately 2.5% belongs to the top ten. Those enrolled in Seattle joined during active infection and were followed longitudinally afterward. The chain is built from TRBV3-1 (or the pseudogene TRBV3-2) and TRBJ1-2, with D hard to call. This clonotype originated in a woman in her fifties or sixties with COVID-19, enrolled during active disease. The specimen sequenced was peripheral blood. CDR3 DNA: TGTGCCAGCAGCCTCGGCCTTACACAGAACTATGGCTACACCTTC. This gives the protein CASSLGLTQNYGYTF.